This paragraph reports one TCR beta chain. The antigen this receptor binds is unknown. The input lacks base qualities; no much larger clone sits a single base away. TCRbeta CDR3 regions were amplified from genomic DNA using the immunoSEQ Assay, a bias-controlled multiplex PCR. In the original analysis: The number of nucleated cells in each sample was estimated from the amplification of reference gene primers within the assay. To quantify the absolute abundance of each unique TCRbeta CDR3 rearrangement, sequence reads were collapsed and filtered. For each sample, productive Simpson clonality was calculated by taking the square root of Simpson's diversity index across productive rearrangements. TCRdb holds this immuneACCESS table with in-frame rearrangements only. Some clones are missing; in checked studies, unresolved V genes explain under half, and the rest has no known cause. The V and J calls and clone size were taken over from that table, and D and trimming were inferred from the DNA. The sample contains roughly 280,000 clones, about 88% of them found a single time. Clones ranked in the top ten supply 11% of the sample.

The germline V gene sets CDR1 to SGHDT and CDR2 to YYEEEE. The CDR3 measures 15 amino acids from cysteine to phenylalanine. Only the CDR3 region is kept as DNA, spanning 45 bases read in frame from base 1. At the junction V is shortened by 1 base and J by 4 bases; bases outside the gene matches: 2. This entry comes from a study of blood T cell repertoires in COVID-19 (TCRdb year 2020). About the investigation overall: Samples covering the acute and convalescent phases of COVID-19 were provided by collaborators in the United States, Italy and Spain. Sample metadata almost always included a de-identified subject ID, COVID-19 status, age in years and sex. The samples were drawn from two sources: the first 160 participants of the ongoing ImmuneRACE study, and 950 to 1,500 subjects contributed by 6 global collaborators. Deeply sampled blood TCRbeta repertoires from subjects exposed to, actively infected with, or recovered from COVID-19 were included in the dataset. HLA class I and class II types, where available, came from metadata supplied by the sample provider rather than from assay-based typing. The repertoires were released in a freely available public database intended as a resource for research on the immune response to SARS-CoV-2. The prospective study material was composed of cDNA or gDNA derived from T cells, B-cell-depleted T cells, or PBMCs.

What the work shows at the level of the full study, not this receptor alone: How much clinical and demographic metadata was included differed by source and by participant, and the metadata was provided uncurated.

At one collaborating source in Seattle, patients were enrolled during active infection and were followed longitudinally through the course of disease. Each collaborating institution followed its own protocols to collect whole blood in K2EDTA tubes. For TCRbeta analysis, collaborator samples were shipped as frozen whole blood, as isolated PBMCs, or as DNA extracted from either sample type. The receptor's source is a woman aged 30 to 39 with COVID-19, enrolled during active disease. The sequenced material came from peripheral blood. The sequence is built from TRBV5-6 and TRBJ2-3, and 11 junction bases match TRBD2. The nucleotide sequence is TGTGCCAGCAGCTTGAATAGCGGGAGGGCAGATACGCAGTATTTT. It is translated as CASSLNSGRADTQYF.